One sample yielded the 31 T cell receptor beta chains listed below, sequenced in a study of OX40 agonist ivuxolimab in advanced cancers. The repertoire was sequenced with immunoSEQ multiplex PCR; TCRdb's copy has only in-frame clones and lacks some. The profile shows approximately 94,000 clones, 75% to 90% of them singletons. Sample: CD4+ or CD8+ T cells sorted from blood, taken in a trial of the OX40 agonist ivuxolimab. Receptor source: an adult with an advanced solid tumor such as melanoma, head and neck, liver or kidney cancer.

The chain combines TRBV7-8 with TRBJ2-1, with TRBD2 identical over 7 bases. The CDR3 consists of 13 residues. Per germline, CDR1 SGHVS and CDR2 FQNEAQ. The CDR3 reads CAITGGGYNEQFF. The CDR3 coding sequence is TGTGCTATTACTGGCGGGGGCTACAATGAGCAGTTCTTC.

CDR3: CASSVARGRQETQYF. The CDR3 nucleotides read TGTGCCAGCAGCGTAGCCCGGGGTCGGCAAGAGACCCAGTACTTC. The chain couples TRBV9 to TRBJ2-5; possibly TRBD2 for D (5 bases). This CDR3 comprises 15 residues. V was clipped by 0 bases and J by 2 bases, with 11 bases between them. Germline assignment: CDR1 SGDLS and CDR2 YYNGEE.

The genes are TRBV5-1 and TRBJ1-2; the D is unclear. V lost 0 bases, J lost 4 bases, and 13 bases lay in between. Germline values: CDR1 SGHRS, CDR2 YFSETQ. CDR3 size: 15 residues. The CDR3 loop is CASSLAFGEIYGYTF. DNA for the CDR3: TGCGCCAGCAGCTTGGCTTTCGGGGAAATCTATGGCTACACCTTC.

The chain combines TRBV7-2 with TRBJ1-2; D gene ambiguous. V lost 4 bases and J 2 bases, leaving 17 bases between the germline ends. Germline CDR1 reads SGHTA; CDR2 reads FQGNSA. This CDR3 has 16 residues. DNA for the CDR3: TGTGCCAGCAGCTCGGGTCATACGGAGAGGAACTATGGCTACACCTTC. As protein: CASSSGHTERNYGYTF.

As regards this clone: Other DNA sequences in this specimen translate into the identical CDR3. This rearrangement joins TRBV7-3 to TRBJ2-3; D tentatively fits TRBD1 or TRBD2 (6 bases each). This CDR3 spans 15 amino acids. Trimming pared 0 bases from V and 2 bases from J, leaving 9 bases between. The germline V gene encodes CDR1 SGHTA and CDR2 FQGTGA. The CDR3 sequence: CASSLTGGPTDTQYF. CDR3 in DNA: TGTGCCAGCAGCTTAACTGGGGGGCCCACAGATACGCAGTATTTT. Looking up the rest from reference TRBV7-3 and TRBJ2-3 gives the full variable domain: GAGVSQTPSNKVTEKGKYVELRCDPISGHTALYWYRQSLGQGPEFLIYFQGTGAADDSGLPNDRFFAVRPEGSVSTLKIQRTERGDSAVYLCASSLTGGPTDTQYFGPGTRLTVL.

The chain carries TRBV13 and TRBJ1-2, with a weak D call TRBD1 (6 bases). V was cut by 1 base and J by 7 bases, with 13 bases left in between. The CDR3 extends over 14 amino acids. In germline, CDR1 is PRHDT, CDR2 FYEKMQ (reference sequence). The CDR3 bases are TGTGCCAGCAGCTTAGCCGGGACACTAATTGGCTACACCTTC. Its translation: CASSLAGTLIGYTF.

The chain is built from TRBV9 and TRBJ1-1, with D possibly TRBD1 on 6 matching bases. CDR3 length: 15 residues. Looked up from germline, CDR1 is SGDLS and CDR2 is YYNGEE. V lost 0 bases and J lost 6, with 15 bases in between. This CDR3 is CASSVAGTPRAEAFF. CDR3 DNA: TGTGCCAGCAGCGTAGCCGGGACACCCAGGGCTGAAGCTTTCTTT.

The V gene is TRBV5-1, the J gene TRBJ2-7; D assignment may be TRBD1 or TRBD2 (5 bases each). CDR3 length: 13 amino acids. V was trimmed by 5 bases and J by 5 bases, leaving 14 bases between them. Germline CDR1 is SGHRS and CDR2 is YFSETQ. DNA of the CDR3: TGCGCCAGCAGGGGGGTCAATGTGCACGAGCAGTACTTC. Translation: CASRGVNVHEQYF.

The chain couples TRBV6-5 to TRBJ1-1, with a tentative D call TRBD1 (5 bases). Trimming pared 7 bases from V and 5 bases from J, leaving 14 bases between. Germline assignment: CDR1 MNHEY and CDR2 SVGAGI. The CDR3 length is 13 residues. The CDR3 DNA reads TGTGCCAGCAAAAGGGGCGTGGGGACTGAAGCTTTCTTT. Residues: CASKRGVGTEAFF.

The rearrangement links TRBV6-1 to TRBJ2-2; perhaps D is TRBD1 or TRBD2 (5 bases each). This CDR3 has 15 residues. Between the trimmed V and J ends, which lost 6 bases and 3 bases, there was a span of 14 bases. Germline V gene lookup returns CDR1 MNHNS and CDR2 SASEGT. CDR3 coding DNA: TGTGCCAGCAGAATCCGGGACGGATACACCGGGGAGCTGTTTTTT. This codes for CASRIRDGYTGELFF.

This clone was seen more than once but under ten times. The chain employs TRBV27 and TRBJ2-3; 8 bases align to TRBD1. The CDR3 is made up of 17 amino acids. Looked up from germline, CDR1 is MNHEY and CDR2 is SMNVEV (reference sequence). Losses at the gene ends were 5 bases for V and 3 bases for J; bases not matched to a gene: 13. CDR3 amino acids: CASSLIGQGWGTDTQYF. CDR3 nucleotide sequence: TGTGCCAGCAGTCTAATCGGACAGGGTTGGGGGACAGATACGCAGTATTTT.

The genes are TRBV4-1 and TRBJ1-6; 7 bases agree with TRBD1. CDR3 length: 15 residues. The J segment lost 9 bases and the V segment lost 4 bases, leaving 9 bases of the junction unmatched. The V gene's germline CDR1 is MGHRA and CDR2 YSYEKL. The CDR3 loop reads CASSPPTGWFSPLHF. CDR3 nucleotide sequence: TGCGCCAGCAGCCCCCCGACAGGGTGGTTTTCACCCCTCCACTTT.

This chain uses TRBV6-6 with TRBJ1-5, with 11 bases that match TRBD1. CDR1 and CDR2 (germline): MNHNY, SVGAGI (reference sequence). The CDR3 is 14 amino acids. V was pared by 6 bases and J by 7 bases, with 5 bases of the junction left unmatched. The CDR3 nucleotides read TGTGCCAGCAGCCGGACAGGGGGCAGGCAGCCCCAGCATTTT. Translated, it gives CASSRTGGRQPQHF.

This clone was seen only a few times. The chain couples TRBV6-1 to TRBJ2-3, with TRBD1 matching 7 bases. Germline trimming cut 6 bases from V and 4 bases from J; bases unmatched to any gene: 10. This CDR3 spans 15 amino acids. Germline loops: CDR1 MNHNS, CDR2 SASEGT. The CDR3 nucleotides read TGTGCCAGCAGGCTTCAAGACAGGGTGCCAGATACGCAGTATTTT. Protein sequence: CASRLQDRVPDTQYF.

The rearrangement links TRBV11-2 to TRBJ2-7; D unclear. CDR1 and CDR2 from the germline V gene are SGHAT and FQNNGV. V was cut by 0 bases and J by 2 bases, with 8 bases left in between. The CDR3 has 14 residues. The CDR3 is CASSLDTPAYEQYF. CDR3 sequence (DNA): TGTGCCAGCAGCTTAGATACCCCCGCCTACGAGCAGTACTTC.

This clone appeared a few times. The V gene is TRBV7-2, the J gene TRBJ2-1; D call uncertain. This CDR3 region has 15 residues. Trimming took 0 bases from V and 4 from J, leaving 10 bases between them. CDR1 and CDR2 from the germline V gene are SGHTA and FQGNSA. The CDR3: CASSLAWGSYNEQFF. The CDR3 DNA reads TGTGCCAGCAGCTTAGCGTGGGGAAGTTACAATGAGCAGTTCTTC.

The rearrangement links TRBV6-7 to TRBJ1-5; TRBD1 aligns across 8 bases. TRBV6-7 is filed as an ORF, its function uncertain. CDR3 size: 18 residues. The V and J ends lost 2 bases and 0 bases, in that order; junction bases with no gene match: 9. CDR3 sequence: CASSYPPGQAYSNQPQHF. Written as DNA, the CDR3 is TGTGCCAGCAGTTACCCTCCGGGACAGGCTTATAGCAATCAGCCCCAGCATTTT.

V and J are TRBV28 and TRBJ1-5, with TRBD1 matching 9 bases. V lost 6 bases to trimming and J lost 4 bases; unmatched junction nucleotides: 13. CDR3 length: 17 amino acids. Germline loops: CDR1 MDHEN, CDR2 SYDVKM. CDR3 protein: CASSHQQGALGNQPQHF. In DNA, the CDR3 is TGTGCCAGCAGCCATCAACAGGGGGCTTTGGGGAATCAGCCCCAGCATTTT.

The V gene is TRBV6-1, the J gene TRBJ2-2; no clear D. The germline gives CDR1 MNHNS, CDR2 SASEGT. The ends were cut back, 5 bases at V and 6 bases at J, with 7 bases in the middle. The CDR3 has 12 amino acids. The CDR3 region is CASSLSSGELFF. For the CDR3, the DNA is TGTGCCAGCAGTCTTTCGTCCGGGGAGCTGTTTTTT.

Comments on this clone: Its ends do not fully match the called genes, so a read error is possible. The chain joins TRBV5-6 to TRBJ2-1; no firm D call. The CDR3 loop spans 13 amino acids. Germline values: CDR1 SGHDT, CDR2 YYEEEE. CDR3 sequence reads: CASSLGQLNEQLF. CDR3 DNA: TGTGCCAGCAGCTTGGGGCAGCTAAATGAGCAGCTCTTC. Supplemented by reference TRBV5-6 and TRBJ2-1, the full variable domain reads DAGVTQSPTHLIKTRGQQVTLRCSPKSGHDTVSWYQQALGQGPQFIFQYYEEEERQRGNFPDRFSGHQFPNYSSELNVNALLLGDSALYLCASSLGQLNEQLFGPGTRLTVL.

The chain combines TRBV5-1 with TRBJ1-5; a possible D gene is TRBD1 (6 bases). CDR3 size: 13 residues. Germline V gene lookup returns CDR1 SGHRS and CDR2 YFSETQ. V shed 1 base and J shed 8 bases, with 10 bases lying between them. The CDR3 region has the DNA TGCGCCAGCAGCTTGCAGGGGTCGGAGCCCCAGCATTTT. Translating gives CASSLQGSEPQHF.

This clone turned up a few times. In DNA form, the CDR3 reads TGTGCCAGTTTGGGGGCTTCCGACGGGGGCAAAAACATTCAGTACTTC. This codes for CASLGASDGGKNIQYF. The rearrangement joins TRBV28 to TRBJ2-4; D could derive from TRBD1 or TRBD2 (6 bases each). V was pared by 9 bases and J by 3 bases, with 21 bases between. Looked up from germline, CDR1 is MDHEN and CDR2 is SYDVKM. CDR3 length: 16 residues. The variable domain in full, with the rest retrieved from reference TRBV28 and TRBJ2-4, is DVKVTQSSRYLVKRTGEKVFLECVQDMDHENMFWYRQDPGLGLRLIYFSYDVKMKEKGDIPEGYSVSREKKERFSLILESASTNQTSMYLCASLGASDGGKNIQYFGAGTRLSVL.

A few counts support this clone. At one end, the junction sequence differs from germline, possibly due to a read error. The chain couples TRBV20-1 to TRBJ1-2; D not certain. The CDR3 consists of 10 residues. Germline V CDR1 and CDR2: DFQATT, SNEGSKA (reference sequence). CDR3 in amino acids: CSARVNGLHF. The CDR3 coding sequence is TGCAGTGCTAGGGTGAATGGCCTCCACTTC.

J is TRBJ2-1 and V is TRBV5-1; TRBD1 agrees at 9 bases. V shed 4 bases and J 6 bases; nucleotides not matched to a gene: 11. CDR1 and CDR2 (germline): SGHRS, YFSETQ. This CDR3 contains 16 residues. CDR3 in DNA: TGCGCCAGCAGCGGGACCGGGACAGGGTTGGGCAATGAGCAGTTCTTC. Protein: CASSGTGTGLGNEQFF.

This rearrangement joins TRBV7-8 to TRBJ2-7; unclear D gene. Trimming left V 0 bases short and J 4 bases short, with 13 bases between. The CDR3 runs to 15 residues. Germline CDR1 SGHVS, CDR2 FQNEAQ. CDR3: CASSLARLPEYEQYF. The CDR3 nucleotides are TGTGCCAGCAGCTTAGCGCGTCTTCCCGAGTACGAGCAGTACTTC. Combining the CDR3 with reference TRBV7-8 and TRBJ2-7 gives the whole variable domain GAGVSQSPRYKVAKRGQDVALRCDPISGHVSLFWYQQALGQGPEFLTYFQNEAQLDKSGLPSDRFFAERPEGSVSTLKIQRTQQEDSAVYLCASSLARLPEYEQYFGPGTRLTVT.

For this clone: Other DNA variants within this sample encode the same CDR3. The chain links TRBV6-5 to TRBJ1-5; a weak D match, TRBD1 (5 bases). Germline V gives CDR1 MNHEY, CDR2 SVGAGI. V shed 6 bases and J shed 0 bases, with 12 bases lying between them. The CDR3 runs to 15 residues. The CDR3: CASRSDRNSNQPQHF. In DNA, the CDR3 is TGTGCCAGCAGATCCGACAGAAATAGCAATCAGCCCCAGCATTTT.

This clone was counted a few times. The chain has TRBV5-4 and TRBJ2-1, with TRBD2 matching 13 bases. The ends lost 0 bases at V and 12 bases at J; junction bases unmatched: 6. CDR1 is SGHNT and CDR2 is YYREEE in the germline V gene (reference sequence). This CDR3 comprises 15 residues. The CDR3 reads CASSLGTSGGLGQFF. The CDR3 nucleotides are TGTGCCAGCAGCTTGGGGACTAGCGGGGGTCTAGGGCAGTTCTTC.

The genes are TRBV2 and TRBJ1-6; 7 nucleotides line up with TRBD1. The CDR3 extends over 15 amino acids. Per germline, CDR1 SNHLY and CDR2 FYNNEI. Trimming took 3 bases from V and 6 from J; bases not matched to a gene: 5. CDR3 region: CASSDQTGRNSPLHF. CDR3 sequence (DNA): TGTGCCAGCAGTGACCAGACAGGGCGTAATTCACCCCTCCACTTT.

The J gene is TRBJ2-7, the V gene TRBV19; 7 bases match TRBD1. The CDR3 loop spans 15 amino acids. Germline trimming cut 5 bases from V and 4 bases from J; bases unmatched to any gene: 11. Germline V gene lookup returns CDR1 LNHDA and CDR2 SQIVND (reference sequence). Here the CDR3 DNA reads TGTGCCAGTAGTGTCTCCAGGGGGAAATCTTACGAGCAGTACTTC. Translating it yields CASSVSRGKSYEQYF.

The CDR3 loop is CAISGADRGWYEQYF. DNA of the CDR3: TGTGCCATCAGTGGTGCGGACAGGGGGTGGTACGAGCAGTACTTC. This chain links TRBV10-3 with TRBJ2-7, with 10 bases matching TRBD1. The V gene end was trimmed by 4 bases and the J gene end by 4 bases; junction bases not matched to a gene: 7. The CDR3 loop spans 15 amino acids. Germline assignment: CDR1 ENHRY and CDR2 SYGVKD.

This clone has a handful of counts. The CDR3 DNA reads TGCAGCGGGATTTCTGGAAACACCATATATTTT. It encodes CSGISGNTIYF. The chain couples TRBV29-1 to TRBJ1-3; D is uncertain. CDR3 length: 11 amino acids. Germline CDR1 reads SQVTM; CDR2 reads ANQGSEA. V gave up 7 bases and J gave up 1 base, with 5 bases separating them. Combining the CDR3 with reference TRBV29-1 and TRBJ1-3 gives the whole variable domain SAVISQKPSRDICQRGTSLTIQCQVDSQVTMMFWYRQQPGQSLTLIATANQGSEATYESGFVIDKFPISRPNLTFSTLTVSNMSPEDSSIYLCSGISGNTIYFGEGSWLTVV.